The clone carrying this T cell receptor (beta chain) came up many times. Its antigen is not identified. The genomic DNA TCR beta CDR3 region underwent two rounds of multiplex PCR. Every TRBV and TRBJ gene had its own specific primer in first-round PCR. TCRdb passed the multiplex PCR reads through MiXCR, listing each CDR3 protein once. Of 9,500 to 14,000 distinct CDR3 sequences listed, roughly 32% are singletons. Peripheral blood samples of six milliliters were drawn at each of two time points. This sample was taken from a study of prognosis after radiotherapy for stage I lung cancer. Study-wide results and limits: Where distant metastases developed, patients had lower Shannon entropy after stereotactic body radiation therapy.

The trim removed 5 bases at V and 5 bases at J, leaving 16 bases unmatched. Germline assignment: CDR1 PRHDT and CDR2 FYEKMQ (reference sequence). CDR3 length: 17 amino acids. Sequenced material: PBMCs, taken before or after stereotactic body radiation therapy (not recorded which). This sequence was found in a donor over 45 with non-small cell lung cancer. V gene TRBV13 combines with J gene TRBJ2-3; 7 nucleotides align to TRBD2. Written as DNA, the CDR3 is TGTGCCAGCAGCCCCCTAGCGACATGGGGGGGGGGAGATACGCAGTATTTT. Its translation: CASSPLATWGGGDTQYF.